The 19 T cell receptor beta chains listed next were all sequenced from one sample in a study of T cell repertoires in cytomegalovirus infection. Their specific antigens are unknown. In TCRdb, the reads were re-called with MiXCR into one record per CDR3 protein. This table holds about 830,000 distinct CDR3 sequences, approximately 29% found once. The material was cultured CD8+ T cells from PBMCs, obtained from culture after CMV antigen stimulation. Every receptor here comes from a human donor in good health (CMV status not recorded). Some clones in this sample may be carry-over from other donors' samples.

The genes are TRBV13 and TRBJ2-3; perhaps TRBD2 as D (5 bases). The length of the CDR3 is 15 residues. Trimming took 1 base from V and 2 from J, leaving 10 bases between them. Per the germline V gene, CDR1 is PRHDT and CDR2 is FYEKMQ (reference sequence). This CDR3 reads CASSLVADYTDTQYF. DNA for the CDR3: TGTGCCAGCAGCTTAGTGGCAGACTACACAGATACGCAGTATTTT.

The chain carries TRBV5-6 and TRBJ1-3, with D possibly matching TRBD1 (5 bases). With 4 bases removed from V and 3 bases from J, the gap between germline ends came to 23 bases. The germline V gene encodes CDR1 SGHDT and CDR2 YYEEEE. The CDR3 contains 18 residues. CDR3 nucleotides: TGTGCCAGCAGCCCGCCGGGACGGGGGATTTCAATTGGAAACACCATATATTTT. This sequence encodes CASSPPGRGISIGNTIYF. Full variable domain (rest looked up from reference TRBV5-6 and TRBJ1-3): DAGVTQSPTHLIKTRGQQVTLRCSPKSGHDTVSWYQQALGQGPQFIFQYYEEEERQRGNFPDRFSGHQFPNYSSELNVNALLLGDSALYLCASSPPGRGISIGNTIYFGEGSWLTVV.

The chain uses TRBV7-8 and TRBJ2-1; the match to TRBD1 covers 7 bases. J lost 6 bases, V lost 4 bases, and 12 bases had no gene match. The CDR3 spans 16 residues. The germline CDR1 and CDR2 sequences are SGHVS and FQNEAQ. The CDR3 loop is CASSSRQGATGNEQFF. DNA for the CDR3: TGTGCCAGCAGCTCCAGACAGGGAGCCACAGGCAATGAGCAGTTCTTC.

This clonotype was counted ten times or more. V gene TRBV7-2 combines with J gene TRBJ1-1, with D possibly being TRBD1 (5 bases). Between the trimmed V and J ends, which lost 6 bases and 0 bases, there was a span of 17 bases. Per germline, CDR1 SGHTA and CDR2 FQGNSA. The CDR3 length is 16 residues. The CDR3 region has the DNA TGTGCCAGCAGACCCCTTCAGGGAGGCATGAACACTGAAGCTTTCTTT. It is translated as CASRPLQGGMNTEAFF. The variable domain in full, with the rest retrieved from reference TRBV7-2 and TRBJ1-1, is GAGVSQSPSNKVTEKGKDVELRCDPISGHTALYWYRQSLGQGLEFLIYFQGNSAPDKSGLPSDRFSAERTGGSVSTLTIQRTQQEDSAVYLCASRPLQGGMNTEAFFGQGTRLTVV.

The table lists this clonotype with many counts. This rearrangement joins TRBV7-9 to TRBJ2-3; the D call may be TRBD1 or TRBD2 (5 bases each). Trimming cost V 5 bases and J 6 bases, with 12 bases left between them. There are 13 residues in the CDR3. The germline CDR1 and CDR2 sequences are SEHNR and FQNEAQ (reference sequence). The CDR3 region has the DNA TGTGCCAGCAGCCAAGGGACGGCCGATACGCAGTATTTT. Translated, it gives CASSQGTADTQYF. Looking up the rest from reference TRBV7-9 and TRBJ2-3 gives the full variable domain: DTGVSQNPRHKITKRGQNVTFRCDPISEHNRLYWYRQTLGQGPEFLTYFQNEAQLEKSRLLSDRFSAERPKGSFSTLEIQRTEQGDSAMYLCASSQGTADTQYFGPGTRLTVL.

This clonotype came up a few times. This sequence joins TRBV19 and TRBJ1-1, with no clear D. Germline V CDR1 and CDR2: LNHDA, SQIVND (reference sequence). V was pared by 6 bases and J by 10 bases, with 18 bases between. This CDR3 contains 13 residues. For the CDR3, the DNA is TGTGCCAGTAGCCCAGATTCGGGGAGCGGAGCTTTCTTT. Amino acid sequence: CASSPDSGSGAFF.

The sample holds many counts of this clonotype. The rearrangement uses TRBV2 and TRBJ2-3; possibly TRBD2 for D (5 bases). The CDR3 has 13 amino acids. V was cut by 5 bases and J by 2 bases, with 8 bases left in between. Germline V CDR1 and CDR2: SNHLY, FYNNEI. The CDR3 is CASSRTSTDTQYF. CDR3 nucleotide sequence: TGTGCCAGCAGTCGGACTTCCACAGATACGCAGTATTTT.

This clonotype was seen only a few times. V gene TRBV20-1 combines with J gene TRBJ2-1; TRBD1 aligns across 9 bases. Per germline, CDR1 DFQATT and CDR2 SNEGSKA (reference sequence). The V segment lost 2 bases and the J segment 6 bases; nucleotides outside the gene matches: 17. This CDR3 region has 18 residues. The CDR3 loop is CSARPQGPGQGLGNEQFF. The CDR3 coding sequence is TGCAGTGCTAGACCCCAAGGGCCGGGACAGGGCTTAGGCAATGAGCAGTTCTTC.

The rearrangement joins TRBV7-9 to TRBJ2-7; possible D gene TRBD2, 5 bases. The germline gives CDR1 SEHNR, CDR2 FQNEAQ (reference sequence). The CDR3 runs 12 residues. With 2 bases removed from V and 7 bases from J, the gap between germline ends came to 9 bases. CDR3 coding DNA: TGTGCCAGCAGCTTATGGGGAGAGGAGCAGTACGTC. The encoded protein is CASSLWGEEQYV.

This clonotype was seen at least ten times. This chain connects TRBV7-6 to TRBJ2-1; either TRBD1 or TRBD2 may fit D (6 bases each). Per germline, CDR1 SGHVS and CDR2 FNYEAQ. Trimming left V 5 bases short and J 2 bases short, with 10 bases between. The CDR3 extends over 14 amino acids. CDR3 residues: CASSLGGPYNEQFF. CDR3 nucleotides: TGTGCCAGCAGCCTAGGGGGGCCCTACAATGAGCAGTTCTTC.

The V gene is TRBV27, the J gene TRBJ1-2, with 7 bases lining up with TRBD1. CDR1 and CDR2 (germline): MNHEY, SMNVEV (reference sequence). CDR3 size: 17 residues. Losses at the gene ends were 5 bases for V and 7 bases for J; bases not matched to a gene: 19. CDR3 sequence (DNA): TGTGCCAGCAGTCCAAGCGGGACAGCGACCTTTCCTTTTGGCTACACCTTC. Residues: CASSPSGTATFPFGYTF.

This clonotype occurred a few times. J is TRBJ1-2 and V is TRBV5-6; 9 bases map to TRBD1. V shed 6 bases, J shed 8 bases, and the junction held 11 bases outside the gene matches. CDR3 length equals 14 residues. Germline CDR1 reads SGHDT; CDR2 reads YYEEEE. The CDR3 loop reads CASIGTGLSRGYTF. The CDR3 DNA sequence: TGTGCCAGCATTGGGACAGGGCTTTCAAGGGGCTACACCTTC.

The chain links TRBV20-1 to TRBJ1-1; no reliable D call. Germline CDR1 reads DFQATT; CDR2 reads SNEGSKA (reference sequence). The CDR3 loop spans 18 amino acids. Trimming shortened V by 0 bases and J by 1 base, and 21 bases separated the two germline ends. The CDR3 here is CSARDRKGSFRQNTEAFF. In nucleotides, the CDR3 is TGCAGTGCTAGAGATCGTAAGGGATCTTTTCGGCAGAACACTGAAGCTTTCTTT.

Only one count was recorded for this clonotype. V is TRBV2 and J is TRBJ1-1; tentatively, D is TRBD1 (5 bases). Germline loops: CDR1 SNHLY, CDR2 FYNNEI. Trimming pared 5 bases from V and 7 bases from J, leaving 17 bases between. There are 14 residues in the CDR3. The CDR3 is CASSYRVGGHEAFF. The CDR3 DNA is TGTGCCAGCAGTTACCGTGTGGGGGGTCATGAAGCTTTCTTT.

This sequence joins TRBV4-3 and TRBJ1-1, with D perhaps matching TRBD1 (5 bases). Germline V gene lookup returns CDR1 LGHNA and CDR2 YSLEER. Trimming took off 1 base at V and 3 bases at J, with 12 bases between the two ends. The CDR3 totals 15 residues. As DNA, the CDR3 is TGCGCCAGCAGCCAAGGGGGCTTAGAGGACACTGAAGCTTTCTTT. This codes for CASSQGGLEDTEAFF.

This clonotype was seen a single time. V gene TRBV27 combines with J gene TRBJ1-1; 8 bases line up with TRBD1. J was trimmed by 4 bases and V by 5 bases; bases with no gene match: 9. Germline loops: CDR1 MNHEY, CDR2 SMNVEV (reference sequence). The CDR3 is 15 amino acids. The CDR3 nucleotides read TGTGCCAGCAGTATAAACAGGGGGTCCGGCACTGAAGCTTTCTTT. Protein product: CASSINRGSGTEAFF.

There are a few counts of this clonotype. The chain links TRBV12-3 or TRBV12-4 to TRBJ2-5; the D call may be TRBD1 or TRBD2 (6 bases each). The CDR3 is made up of 14 amino acids. The germline V and J ends were trimmed by 6 bases and 2 bases, with 13 bases remaining between them. The CDR3 coding sequence is TGTGCCAGCAGGGTCGGAGGGGGGCAAGAGACCCAGTACTTC. It translates to CASRVGGGQETQYF.

For this clonotype: A much larger clone lies a single base off, so this may be a read error. The V call is TRBV7-2, the J call TRBJ2-5; D might be TRBD2 (5 bases). This CDR3 is 12 amino acids long. V gave up 3 bases and J gave up 5 bases, with 7 bases separating them. Germline V gene data show CDR1 as SGHTA and CDR2 as FQGNSA. This CDR3 reads CASSFWTETQYF. The DNA of the CDR3 is TGTGCCAGCAGCTTCTGGACTGAGACCCAGTACTTC.

This chain uses TRBV28 with TRBJ1-2; D call uncertain. Looked up from germline, CDR1 is MDHEN and CDR2 is SYDVKM. This CDR3 is 12 amino acids long. The V end lost 7 bases, the J end lost 7 bases, and 13 bases lay between the germline ends. CDR3 DNA sequence: TGTGCCAGCACCCTAGGCCGGGTTGGCTACACCTTC. Its protein product is CASTLGRVGYTF.